The 20 T cell receptor beta chains below all came from one sample that was sequenced in a study of blood T cell repertoires in COVID-19. Sequencing was performed with immunoSEQ multiplex PCR; in TCRdb, only in-frame clones are kept and a portion is missing. The data contain about 61,000 clones, roughly 90% of them seen just once; the ten biggest clones take up 20% to 25%. The sequencing sample was made of peripheral blood. The receptor set was obtained from a woman aged 45-65 years with active or convalescent COVID-19.

The rearrangement uses TRBV13 and TRBJ2-3; no reliable D call. This CDR3 comprises 11 residues. CDR1 and CDR2 from the germline V gene are PRHDT and FYEKMQ (reference sequence). Trimming stripped 3 bases from V and 7 bases from J, with 5 bases between. The CDR3 sequence is CASSLYNTQYF. In DNA form, the CDR3 reads TGTGCCAGCAGCTTGTATAATACGCAGTATTTT.

This chain joins TRBV5-1 and TRBJ2-1; 10 bases fit TRBD1. The trim removed 5 bases at V and 8 bases at J, leaving 10 bases unmatched. Germline V gene sequence: CDR1 SGHRS, CDR2 YFSETQ. The CDR3 totals 15 residues. DNA for the CDR3: TGCGCCAGCAGGCCGACAGGGGGCCCCGAGCATGAGCAGTTCTTC. It codes for CASRPTGGPEHEQFF.

The chain couples TRBV5-8 to TRBJ1-4; possible D gene TRBD1, 5 bases. The CDR3 is 15 amino acids. Germline CDR1 and CDR2: SGHTS and YDEGEE. The V end lost 3 bases, the J end lost 5 bases, and 14 bases lay between the germline ends. Written as DNA, the CDR3 is TGTGCCAGCAGCTCTGCCGGGACTCCCAATGAAAAACTGTTTTTT. This translates into CASSSAGTPNEKLFF. Based on the CDR3 plus reference TRBV5-8 and TRBJ1-4, the full variable domain is EAGVTQSPTHLIKTRGQQATLRCSPISGHTSVYWYQQALGLGLQFLLWYDEGEERNRGNFPPRFSGRQFPNYSSELNVNALELEDSALYLCASSSAGTPNEKLFFGSGTQLSVL.

The chain couples TRBV5-1 to TRBJ1-2, with D possibly matching TRBD1 (6 bases). V lost 2 bases, J lost 8 bases, and 16 bases lay in between. The CDR3 spans 14 residues. In germline, CDR1 is SGHRS, CDR2 YFSETQ. CDR3 nucleotide sequence: TGCGCCAGCAGCTTCTCTCAGGGGTCAGGCGGCTACACCTTC. Residues: CASSFSQGSGGYTF.

The rearrangement links TRBV19 to TRBJ2-1; TRBD1 matches at 8 bases. There are 15 residues in the CDR3. Germline values: CDR1 LNHDA, CDR2 SQIVND (reference sequence). The trim removed 1 base at V and 3 bases at J, leaving 2 bases unmatched. The CDR3 loop is CASSIGTGHYNEQFF. The CDR3 coding sequence is TGTGCCAGTAGTATAGGGACAGGGCACTACAATGAGCAGTTCTTC. Complete variable domain (other parts from reference TRBV19 and TRBJ2-1): DGGITQSPKYLFRKEGQNVTLSCEQNLNHDAMYWYRQDPGQGLRLIYYSQIVNDFQKGDIAEGYSVSREKKESFPLTVTSAQKNPTAFYLCASSIGTGHYNEQFFGPGTRLTVL.

This clone was picked up a small number of times. The J gene is TRBJ2-5, the V gene TRBV7-3; the D gene is possibly TRBD2 (5 bases). V was shortened by 5 bases and J by 6 bases, with 19 bases between the two germline ends. CDR3 length: 15 residues. CDR1 and CDR2 (germline): SGHTA, FQGTGA. CDR3: CASSPDPAREKTQYF. CDR3 bases: TGTGCCAGCAGCCCTGATCCGGCTCGGGAAAAGACCCAGTACTTC.

The rearrangement uses TRBV7-3 and TRBJ1-1, with 7 bases fitting TRBD1. The CDR3 covers 17 residues. The V gene end was trimmed by 2 bases and the J gene end by 7 bases; junction bases not matched to a gene: 16. Germline V gives CDR1 SGHTA, CDR2 FQGTGA. Written as DNA, the CDR3 is TGTGCCAGCAGCTTAGGCCACAGGGGATTGAGTCTGGGTGAAGCTTTCTTT. Translation: CASSLGHRGLSLGEAFF.

The chain uses TRBV28 and TRBJ1-5; tentative D call: TRBD1 (6 bases). Germline V gene sequence: CDR1 MDHEN, CDR2 SYDVKM. The CDR3 is made up of 13 amino acids. V was shortened by 5 bases and J by 4 bases, with 9 bases between the two germline ends. The CDR3 nucleotides are TGTGCCAGCAGTACAGGGCTGAATCAGCCCCAGCATTTT. Translation: CASSTGLNQPQHF.

The V and J genes are TRBV19 and TRBJ2-1; 10 positions agree with TRBD2. This CDR3 contains 19 residues. J lost 0 bases, V lost 5 bases, and 13 bases had no gene match. The germline CDR1 and CDR2 sequences are LNHDA and SQIVND (reference sequence). The CDR3 DNA reads TGTGCCAGTAGTCGGGGGGCCACCACTAGCGGGATCTCCTACAATGAGCAGTTCTTC. Amino acid sequence: CASSRGATTSGISYNEQFF.

V gene TRBV5-1 combines with J gene TRBJ1-3; 10 positions match TRBD1. V shed 0 bases, J shed 5 bases, and the junction held 5 bases outside the gene matches. The CDR3 loop spans 16 amino acids. Germline assignment: CDR1 SGHRS and CDR2 YFSETQ. This CDR3 is CASSLDPGQGRNTIYF. The CDR3 region has the DNA TGCGCCAGCAGCTTGGACCCGGGACAGGGGCGAAACACCATATATTTT.

The V and J genes are TRBV10-3 and TRBJ1-2; weak D call: TRBD1 (6 bases). The CDR3 loop spans 15 amino acids. Trimming left V 7 bases short and J 0 bases short, with 15 bases between. Germline CDR1 and CDR2: ENHRY and SYGVKD. In DNA, the CDR3 is TGTGCCATCACCCTCGGGGCAGGGGCTAACTATGGCTACACCTTC. Its protein is CAITLGAGANYGYTF.

The CDR3 bases are TGTGCCAGCAGTGAGGTGCAGGAGACCCAGTACTTC. It encodes CASSEVQETQYF. The chain couples TRBV12-3 or TRBV12-4 to TRBJ2-5; D is unresolved. V was pared by 5 bases and J by 5 bases, with 9 bases between. The CDR3 sequence is 12 residues long.

The chain recombines TRBV7-9 with TRBJ2-2; D is possibly TRBD1 (5 bases). The germline V gene has CDR1 SEHNR and CDR2 FQNEAQ (reference sequence). V lost 6 bases, J lost 5 bases, and 16 bases lay in between. The CDR3 has 15 amino acids. In DNA form, the CDR3 reads TGTGCCAGCAGTCTCGGACAATGGCTAACCGGGGAGCTGTTTTTT. It yields the protein CASSLGQWLTGELFF.

The V gene is TRBV7-9, the J gene TRBJ2-3; 7 bases map to TRBD1. V shed 5 bases and J 7 bases; nucleotides not matched to a gene: 15. Germline V gene sequence: CDR1 SEHNR, CDR2 FQNEAQ (reference sequence). This CDR3 comprises 16 residues. CDR3 residues: CASSLTIGGRSNTQYF. Written as DNA, the CDR3 is TGTGCCAGCAGCCTTACAATAGGGGGCAGAAGTAATACGCAGTATTTT.

The J gene is TRBJ1-2, the V gene TRBV5-6; 11 nucleotides agree with TRBD1. V gave up 4 bases and J gave up 0 bases; unmatched junction bases: 11. CDR1 SGHDT and CDR2 YYEEEE come from the germline V gene. This CDR3 spans 18 amino acids. The CDR3 coding sequence is TGTGCCAGCAGCCCCCAGGTGGACAGGGGGCGCACTAACTATGGCTACACCTTC. Translation gives CASSPQVDRGRTNYGYTF.

The J gene is TRBJ1-4, the V gene TRBV5-1, with D perhaps matching TRBD1 (5 bases). V lost 2 bases and J lost 7, with 12 bases in between. The CDR3 is 14 residues long. CDR1 is SGHRS and CDR2 is YFSETQ in the germline V gene. The CDR3: CASSFGGDSEKLFF. The CDR3 nucleotides read TGCGCCAGCAGCTTCGGGGGAGATAGTGAAAAACTGTTTTTT.

The chain joins TRBV11-2 to TRBJ2-6, with unresolved D. CDR1 is SGHAT, CDR2 FQNNGV, per germline. V dropped 1 base and J dropped 0 bases, with 7 bases sitting between them. The CDR3 sequence is 16 residues long. DNA of the CDR3: TGTGCCAGCAGCTTAGGTGTACTCTCTGGGGCCAACGTCCTGACTTTC. Translating gives CASSLGVLSGANVLTF.

This clone came up once. Here the CDR3 reads CASSPHGSGANVLTF. The CDR3 nucleotides read TGTGCCAGCAGTCCCCACGGCTCTGGGGCCAACGTCCTGACTTTC. This chain connects TRBV6-5 to TRBJ2-6, with D hard to call. Trimming removed 5 bases at V and 0 bases at J, with 8 bases between. The CDR3 is 15 residues long. The germline gives CDR1 MNHEY, CDR2 SVGAGI.

The chain is built from TRBV11-2 and TRBJ1-2, with D possibly TRBD1 on 6 matching bases. V lost 2 bases, J lost 4 bases, and 8 bases lay in between. This CDR3 is built from 13 residues. Germline CDR1 and CDR2: SGHAT and FQNNGV. The CDR3 DNA sequence: TGTGCCAGCAGCTTACAGGGGAGCTATGGCTACACCTTC. Its protein is CASSLQGSYGYTF.

This clone is a singleton in its sample. This chain uses TRBV28 with TRBJ2-7; D remains ambiguous. Deletions cut 5 bases from V and 4 bases from J, with 9 bases between. There are 12 residues in the CDR3. Germline CDR1 is MDHEN and CDR2 is SYDVKM. CDR3 sequence: CASSLDLYEQYF. CDR3 sequence (DNA): TGTGCCAGCAGTCTAGACCTGTACGAGCAGTACTTC.